Detailed here is one TCR beta chain. Its antigen is unidentified. From germline, CDR1 is SGHVS and CDR2 FNYEAQ. After removal of 0 bases from V and 2 bases from J, the junction contained 3 bases not matched to a gene. CDR3 size: 16 residues. This sample is drawn from a study of T-cell reconstitution after alpha-beta-depleted transplantation in children. Study outcomes and limitations: Reported findings indicate that, about two months after transplant, alpha-beta T cells came from several hundred expanded clones, which were derived from non-depleted graft cells.

A library of TCRbeta sequences, prepared with unique molecular identifiers, was generated. TCRdb analysed the PCR reads with MiXCR anew, one entry per CDR3 protein. The top ten clones hold about 28% of a sample with about 980,000 distinct CDR3 sequences, about 26% of them seen once. The specimen was PBMCs, mostly from graft donor cells, collected 360 days after TCRalphabeta/CD19-depleted stem cell transplant. The chain employs TRBV7-6 and TRBJ2-5, with TRBD2 matching 10 bases. This clonotype was sampled from a boy in the first two years of life who had a stem cell transplant for SCID, so the T cells may come from the graft donor. The CDR3 reads CASSLALAGDQETQYF. The CDR3 coding sequence is TGTGCCAGCAGCTTAGCCCTAGCGGGGGATCAAGAGACCCAGTACTTC. Full variable domain (remainder filled in from reference TRBV7-6 and TRBJ2-5): GAGVSQSPRYKVTKRGQDVALRCDPISGHVSLYWYRQALGQGPEFLTYFNYEAQQDKSGLPNDRFSAERPEGSISTLTIQRTEQRDSAMYRCASSLALAGDQETQYFGPGTRLLVL.